This TCR beta chain came from a study of T-cell memory formation after mild COVID-19. Looked up from germline, CDR1 is GTSNPN and CDR2 is SVGIG (reference sequence). The V end was cut by 4 bases, the J end by 0 bases, with 9 bases between. The CDR3 runs 13 residues. Points from the study as a whole: Most CD4+ clones that shrank were in CM and EM, while CD8+ ones turned up in EMRA.

MiXCR was run by TCRdb on the 5' RACE reads, yielding one entry per CDR3 protein. The sample shows about 130,000 distinct CDR3 sequences, 5% to 6.5% of them seen only once. The sample holds a few counts of this clonotype. Its target is unknown. The gene calls are TRBV30 and TRBJ1-2; D is ambiguous. The origin of this receptor is an adult woman who had mild COVID-19 (a few samples of this study predate the infection). Cell type and time point are not known. The source material was PBMCs or a T cell subset sorted from them (not recorded which). The chain's CDR3 is CAWTRDPNYGYTF. As DNA, the CDR3 is TGTGCCTGGACGCGCGACCCTAACTATGGCTACACCTTC.